The rows below give T cell receptor beta chains drawn from one sample of a study of shared T cell receptors in the human thymus. Libraries were prepared by immunoSEQ multiplex PCR; TCRdb keeps only in-frame clonotypes and omits some of them. The sample has hundreds of thousands of clones; 75% to 90% are singletons. These records were also assigned to another study, of human thymus T cells.

Sequenced material: thymocytes. Receptor source: a girl under two years old with a congenital heart defect. Each CDR3 is given with its conserved first and last residue. Fields, in order: J gene, D gene, V gene, CDR3 protein, CDR3 DNA. D genes are given only for firm matches.

J: TRBJ1-1; D: -; V: TRBV9; CDR3: CASSAEAAGASEAFF; DNA: TGTGCCAGCAGCGCCGAGGCTGCGGGGGCATCTGAAGCTTTCTTT
J: TRBJ2-7; D: -; V: TRBV5-1; CDR3: CASSLGGERSASYEQYF; DNA: TGCGCCAGCAGCTTGGGGGGGGAGAGGTCAGCTTCCTACGAGCAGTACTTC
J: TRBJ1-2; D: -; V: TRBV7-4; CDR3: CASSLPGQINYGYTF; DNA: TGTGCCAGCAGCTTACCGGGACAAATTAACTATGGCTACACCTTC
J: TRBJ2-5; D: TRBD2; V: TRBV9; CDR3: CASSLGGAEETQYF; DNA: TGTGCCAGCAGCCTCGGGGGGGCCGAGGAGACCCAGTACTTC
J: TRBJ2-4; D: TRBD1; V: TRBV28; CDR3: CASSSSPGGAGQWNIQYF; DNA: TGTGCCAGCAGTTCCTCCCCAGGGGGCGCGGGCCAGTGGAACATTCAGTACTTC
J: TRBJ1-1; D: -; V: TRBV20-1; CDR3: CSARGPPGAFF; DNA: TGCAGTGCTAGAGGGCCTCCAGGGGCTTTCTTT
J: TRBJ2-5; D: TRBD2; V: TRBV13; CDR3: CASSYRALAGGPGETQYF; DNA: TGTGCCAGCAGCTATCGGGCGCTAGCGGGGGGGCCAGGGGAGACCCAGTACTTC
J: TRBJ2-7; D: TRBD2; V: TRBV7-2; CDR3: CASSHASRGGIDEQYF; DNA: TGTGCCAGCAGCCATGCCTCCCGGGGGGGCATCGACGAGCAGTACTTC
J: TRBJ2-7; D: -; V: TRBV4-3; CDR3: CASSQWIGQIHYEQYF; DNA: TGCGCCAGCAGCCAATGGATTGGACAGATCCACTACGAGCAGTACTTC
J: TRBJ1-2; D: TRBD1; V: TRBV14; CDR3: CASSQGGKPGGYYGYTF; DNA: TGTGCCAGCAGCCAAGGGGGGAAGCCAGGGGGGTACTATGGCTACACCTTC
J: TRBJ2-1; D: -; V: TRBV6-6; CDR3: CASRSQGINEQFF; DNA: TGTGCCAGCAGATCACAGGGAATCAATGAGCAGTTCTTC